This T cell receptor (beta chain) was observed in a study of cytomegalovirus exposure and HLA in healthy donors. Study-level points and caveats: Accounts indicate the classifier identified cytomegalovirus status with strong specificity and sensitivity. There were three CMV-associated chains whose specificity for CMV antigens was confirmed in vitro. The study put 150 or so TCR beta chains on its list as cytomegalovirus-associated.

This clone was observed a few times. Its antigen is not identified. TCRdb's copy holds only in-frame clones and misses some; the assay was immunoSEQ multiplex PCR. Among approximately 98,000 clones listed, around 85% were seen once. This CDR3 has 17 residues. Trimming cost V 3 bases and J 0 bases, with 14 bases left between them. Germline V CDR1 and CDR2: KGHSH, LQKENI. The donors were part of the validation cohort, which consisted of about 130 subjects and was separate from the first cohort of hundreds of subjects. This TCR came from a woman between 18 and 29 years old in good health and CMV-seronegative. The chain has TRBV18 and TRBJ2-2; TRBD1 might be the D (6 bases). What was sequenced was PBMCs. CDR3 region: CASSPSDRNANTGELFF. DNA for the CDR3: TGTGCCAGCTCACCCTCGGACAGAAACGCGAACACCGGGGAGCTGTTTTTT. Full variable domain (remainder filled in from reference TRBV18 and TRBJ2-2): NAGVMQNPRHLVRRRGQEARLRCSPMKGHSHVYWYRQLPEEGLKFMVYLQKENIIDESGMPKERFSAEFPKEGPSILRIQQVVRGDSAAYFCASSPSDRNANTGELFFGEGSRLTVL.